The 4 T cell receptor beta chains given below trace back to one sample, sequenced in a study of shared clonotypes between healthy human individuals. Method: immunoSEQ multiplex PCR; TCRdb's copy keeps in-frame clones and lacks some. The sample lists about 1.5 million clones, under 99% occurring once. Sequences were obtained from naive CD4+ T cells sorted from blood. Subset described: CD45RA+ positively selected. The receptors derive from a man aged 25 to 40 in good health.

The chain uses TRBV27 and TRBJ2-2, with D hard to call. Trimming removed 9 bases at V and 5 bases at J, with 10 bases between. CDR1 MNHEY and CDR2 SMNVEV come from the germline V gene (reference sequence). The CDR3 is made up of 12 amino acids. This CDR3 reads CASKRQTGELFF. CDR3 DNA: TGTGCCAGTAAACGTCAGACCGGGGAGCTGTTTTTT.

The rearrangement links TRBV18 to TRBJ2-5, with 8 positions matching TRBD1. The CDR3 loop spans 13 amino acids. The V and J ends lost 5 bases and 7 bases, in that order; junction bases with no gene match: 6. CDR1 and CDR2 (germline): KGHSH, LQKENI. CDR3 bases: TGTGCCAGCTCAGCGTCCGGGACAGGGACCCAGTACTTC. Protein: CASSASGTGTQYF.

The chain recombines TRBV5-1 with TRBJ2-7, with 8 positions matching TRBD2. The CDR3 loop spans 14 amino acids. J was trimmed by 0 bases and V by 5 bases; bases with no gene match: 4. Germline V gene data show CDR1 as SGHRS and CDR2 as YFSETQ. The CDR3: CASRRTSGSYEQYF. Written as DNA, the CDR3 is TGCGCCAGCAGGCGCACTAGCGGCTCCTACGAGCAGTACTTC.

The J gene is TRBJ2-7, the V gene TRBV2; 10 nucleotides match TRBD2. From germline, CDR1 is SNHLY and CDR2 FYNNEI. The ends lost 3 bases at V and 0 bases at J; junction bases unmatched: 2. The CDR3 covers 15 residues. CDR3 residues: CASSDRTSGSYEQYF. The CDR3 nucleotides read TGTGCCAGCAGTGACAGGACTAGCGGCTCCTACGAGCAGTACTTC.